This TCR beta chain is drawn from a study of early stage breast cancer tumors. As to this clone: What it binds is unknown.

Per germline, CDR1 LNHDA and CDR2 SQIVND (reference sequence). This CDR3 has 15 residues. Trimming shortened V by 6 bases and J by 4 bases, and 18 bases separated the two germline ends. The study's findings and limits: Bulk DNA sequencing of unsorted cells missed chain pairing and markers.

Each sample had two DNA replicates, roughly 0.5 ug blood or about 1.5 ug tissue. Assay: immunoSEQ multiplex PCR; the TCRdb copy retains only in-frame clones and omits some. The sample includes 60,000 to 75,000 clones, 80% of them seen just once. The TCR was taken from a person aged 35 to 50 with breast cancer. Sequencing used blood. The rearrangement links TRBV19 to TRBJ1-2; D is possibly TRBD1 (6 bases). The CDR3 sequence is CASSPTPGRGYGYTF. The DNA of the CDR3 is TGTGCCAGTAGCCCGACACCGGGCAGGGGCTATGGCTACACCTTC. Full variable domain (missing parts from reference TRBV19 and TRBJ1-2): DGGITQSPKYLFRKEGQNVTLSCEQNLNHDAMYWYRQDPGQGLRLIYYSQIVNDFQKGDIAEGYSVSREKKESFPLTVTSAQKNPTAFYLCASSPTPGRGYGYTFGSGTRLTVV.